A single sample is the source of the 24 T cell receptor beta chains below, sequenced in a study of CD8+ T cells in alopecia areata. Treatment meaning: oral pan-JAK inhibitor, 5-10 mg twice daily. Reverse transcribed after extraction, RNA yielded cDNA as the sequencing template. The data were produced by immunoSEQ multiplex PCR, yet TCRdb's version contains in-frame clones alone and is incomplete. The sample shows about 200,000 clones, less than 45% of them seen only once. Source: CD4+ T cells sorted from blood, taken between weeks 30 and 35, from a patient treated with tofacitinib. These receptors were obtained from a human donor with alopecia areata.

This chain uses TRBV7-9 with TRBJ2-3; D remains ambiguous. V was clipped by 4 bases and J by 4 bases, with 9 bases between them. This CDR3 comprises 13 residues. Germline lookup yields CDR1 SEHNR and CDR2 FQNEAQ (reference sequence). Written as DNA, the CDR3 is TGTGCCAGCAGCTCAACTATCTCAGATACGCAGTATTTT. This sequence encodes CASSSTISDTQYF. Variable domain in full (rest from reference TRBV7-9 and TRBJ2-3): DTGVSQNPRHKITKRGQNVTFRCDPISEHNRLYWYRQTLGQGPEFLTYFQNEAQLEKSRLLSDRFSAERPKGSFSTLEIQRTEQGDSAMYLCASSSTISDTQYFGPGTRLTVL.

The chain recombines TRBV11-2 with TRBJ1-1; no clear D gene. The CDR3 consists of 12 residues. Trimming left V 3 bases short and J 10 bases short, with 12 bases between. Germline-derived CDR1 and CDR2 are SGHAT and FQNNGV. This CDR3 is CASSFASKAAFF. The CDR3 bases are TGTGCCAGCAGCTTCGCATCCAAGGCAGCTTTCTTT.

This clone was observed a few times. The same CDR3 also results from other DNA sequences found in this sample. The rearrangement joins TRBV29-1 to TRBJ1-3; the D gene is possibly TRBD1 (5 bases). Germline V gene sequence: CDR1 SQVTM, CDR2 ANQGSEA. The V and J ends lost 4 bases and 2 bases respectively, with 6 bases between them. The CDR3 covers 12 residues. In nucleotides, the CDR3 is TGCAGCGTTGTGGGGGCTGGAAACACCATATATTTT. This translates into CSVVGAGNTIYF. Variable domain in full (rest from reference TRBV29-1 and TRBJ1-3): SAVISQKPSRDICQRGTSLTIQCQVDSQVTMMFWYRQQPGQSLTLIATANQGSEATYESGFVIDKFPISRPNLTFSTLTVSNMSPEDSSIYLCSVVGAGNTIYFGEGSWLTVV.

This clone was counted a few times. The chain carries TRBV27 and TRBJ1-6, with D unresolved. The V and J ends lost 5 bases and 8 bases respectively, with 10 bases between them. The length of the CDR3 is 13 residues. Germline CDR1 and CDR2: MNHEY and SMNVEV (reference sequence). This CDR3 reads CASSTHRYSPLHF. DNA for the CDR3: TGTGCCAGCAGTACCCACAGATATTCACCCCTCCACTTT.

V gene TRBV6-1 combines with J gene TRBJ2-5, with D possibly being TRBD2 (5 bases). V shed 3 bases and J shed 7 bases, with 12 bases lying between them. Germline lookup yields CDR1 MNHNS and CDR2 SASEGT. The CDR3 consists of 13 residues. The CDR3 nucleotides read TGTGCCAGCAGTGAGAAAGGAGGAGGGACCCAGTACTTC. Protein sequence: CASSEKGGGTQYF.

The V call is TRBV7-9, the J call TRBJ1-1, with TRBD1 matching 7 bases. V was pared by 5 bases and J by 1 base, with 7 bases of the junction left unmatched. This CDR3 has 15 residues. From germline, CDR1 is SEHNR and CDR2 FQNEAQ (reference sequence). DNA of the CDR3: TGTGCCAGCAGCGTCGGGGACAGAGCGAACACTGAAGCTTTCTTT. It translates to CASSVGDRANTEAFF.

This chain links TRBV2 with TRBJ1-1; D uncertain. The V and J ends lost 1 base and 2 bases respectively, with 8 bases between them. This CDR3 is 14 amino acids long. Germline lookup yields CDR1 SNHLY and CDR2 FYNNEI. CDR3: CASSEGWTNTEAFF. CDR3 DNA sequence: TGTGCCAGCAGTGAAGGTTGGACTAACACTGAAGCTTTCTTT. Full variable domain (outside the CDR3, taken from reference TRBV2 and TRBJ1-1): EPEVTQTPSHQVTQMGQEVILRCVPISNHLYFYWYRQILGQKVEFLVSFYNNEISEKSEIFDDQFSVERPDGSNFTLKIRSTKLEDSAMYFCASSEGWTNTEAFFGQGTRLTVV.

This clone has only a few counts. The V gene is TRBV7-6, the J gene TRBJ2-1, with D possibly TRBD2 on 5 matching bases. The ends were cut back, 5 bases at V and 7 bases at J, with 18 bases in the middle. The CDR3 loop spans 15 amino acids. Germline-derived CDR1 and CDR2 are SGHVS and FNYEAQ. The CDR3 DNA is TGTGCCAGCAGCGCAGCGGTTGATAAATGGAATGAGCAGTTCTTC. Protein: CASSAAVDKWNEQFF.

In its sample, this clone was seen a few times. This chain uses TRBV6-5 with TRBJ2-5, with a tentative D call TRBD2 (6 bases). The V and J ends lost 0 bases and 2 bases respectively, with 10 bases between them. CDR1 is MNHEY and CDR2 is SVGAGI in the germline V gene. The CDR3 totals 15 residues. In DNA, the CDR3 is TGTGCCAGCAGTTACTCGGTGGCGGGACAAGAGACCCAGTACTTC. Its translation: CASSYSVAGQETQYF.

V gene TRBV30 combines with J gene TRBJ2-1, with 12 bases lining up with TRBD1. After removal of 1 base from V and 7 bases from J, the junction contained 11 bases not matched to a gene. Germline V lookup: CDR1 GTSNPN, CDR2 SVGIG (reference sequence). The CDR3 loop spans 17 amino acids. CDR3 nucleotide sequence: TGTGCCTGGAGTGCGTACTGGGGACAGGGGGCGCAGAATGAGCAGTTCTTC. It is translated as CAWSAYWGQGAQNEQFF.

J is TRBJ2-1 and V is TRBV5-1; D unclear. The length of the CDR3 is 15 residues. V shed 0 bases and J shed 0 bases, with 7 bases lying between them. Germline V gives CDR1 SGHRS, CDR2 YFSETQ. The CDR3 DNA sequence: TGCGCCAGCAGCTTGGCGGCGGACTCCTACAATGAGCAGTTCTTC. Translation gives CASSLAADSYNEQFF.

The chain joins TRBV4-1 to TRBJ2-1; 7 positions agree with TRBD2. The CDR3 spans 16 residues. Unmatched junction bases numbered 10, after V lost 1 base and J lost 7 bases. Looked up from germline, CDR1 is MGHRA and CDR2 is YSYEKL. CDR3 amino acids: CASSQGLQRDLNEQFF. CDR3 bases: TGCGCCAGCAGCCAAGGCCTCCAGCGGGATCTGAATGAGCAGTTCTTC.

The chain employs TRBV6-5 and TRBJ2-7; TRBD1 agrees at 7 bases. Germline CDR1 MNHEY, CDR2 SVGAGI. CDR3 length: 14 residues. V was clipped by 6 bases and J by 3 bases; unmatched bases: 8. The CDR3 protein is CASRRGQLSYEQYF. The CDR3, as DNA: TGTGCCAGCAGGAGGGGACAGCTAAGCTACGAGCAGTACTTC.

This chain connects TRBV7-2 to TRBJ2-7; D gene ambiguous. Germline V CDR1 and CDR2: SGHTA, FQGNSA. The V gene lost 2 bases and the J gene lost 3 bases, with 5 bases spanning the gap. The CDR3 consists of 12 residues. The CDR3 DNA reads TGTGCCAGCAGCTTAAGGAGCTACGAGCAGTACTTC. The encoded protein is CASSLRSYEQYF.

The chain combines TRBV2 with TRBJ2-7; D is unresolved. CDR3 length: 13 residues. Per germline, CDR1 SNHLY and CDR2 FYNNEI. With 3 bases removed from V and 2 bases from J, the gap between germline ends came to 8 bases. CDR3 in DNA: TGTGCCAGCAGTGACAGCGTACCCTACGAGCAGTACTTC. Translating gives CASSDSVPYEQYF.

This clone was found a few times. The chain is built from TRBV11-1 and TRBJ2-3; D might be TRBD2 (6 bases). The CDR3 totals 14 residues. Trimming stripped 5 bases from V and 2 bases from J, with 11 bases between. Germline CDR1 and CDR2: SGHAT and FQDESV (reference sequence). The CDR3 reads CASSRRGDTDTQYF. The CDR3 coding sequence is TGTGCCAGCAGCCGACGCGGGGACACAGATACGCAGTATTTT.

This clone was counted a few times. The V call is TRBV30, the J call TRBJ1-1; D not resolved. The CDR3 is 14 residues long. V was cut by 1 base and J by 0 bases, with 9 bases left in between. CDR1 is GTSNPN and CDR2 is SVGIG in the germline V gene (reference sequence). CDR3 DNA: TGTGCCTGGAGTGGGGAGAGGATGAACACTGAAGCTTTCTTT. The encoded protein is CAWSGERMNTEAFF.

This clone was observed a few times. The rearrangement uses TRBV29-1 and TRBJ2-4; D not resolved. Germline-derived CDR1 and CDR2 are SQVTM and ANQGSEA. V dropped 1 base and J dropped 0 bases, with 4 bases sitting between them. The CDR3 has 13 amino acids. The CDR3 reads CSVEGLAKNIQYF. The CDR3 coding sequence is TGCAGCGTTGAAGGGCTAGCCAAAAACATTCAGTACTTC.

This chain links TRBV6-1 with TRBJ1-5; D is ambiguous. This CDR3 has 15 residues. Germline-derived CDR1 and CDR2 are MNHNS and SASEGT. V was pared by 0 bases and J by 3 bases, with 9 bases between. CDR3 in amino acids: CASSEAYSYNQPQHF. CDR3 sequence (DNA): TGTGCCAGCAGTGAAGCGTACAGTTACAATCAGCCCCAGCATTTT.

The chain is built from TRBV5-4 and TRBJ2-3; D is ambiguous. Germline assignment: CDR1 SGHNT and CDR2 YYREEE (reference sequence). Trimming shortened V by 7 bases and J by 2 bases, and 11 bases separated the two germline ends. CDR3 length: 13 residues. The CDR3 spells CASAWKVTDTQYF. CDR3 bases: TGTGCCAGCGCGTGGAAAGTCACAGATACGCAGTATTTT.

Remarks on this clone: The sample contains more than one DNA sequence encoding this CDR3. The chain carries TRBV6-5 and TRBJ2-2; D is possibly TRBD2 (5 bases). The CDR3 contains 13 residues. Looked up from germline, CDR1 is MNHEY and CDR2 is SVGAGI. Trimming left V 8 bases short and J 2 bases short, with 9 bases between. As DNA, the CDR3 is TGTGCCAGCCGAGGGTTAAACACCGGGGAGCTGTTTTTT. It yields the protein CASRGLNTGELFF.

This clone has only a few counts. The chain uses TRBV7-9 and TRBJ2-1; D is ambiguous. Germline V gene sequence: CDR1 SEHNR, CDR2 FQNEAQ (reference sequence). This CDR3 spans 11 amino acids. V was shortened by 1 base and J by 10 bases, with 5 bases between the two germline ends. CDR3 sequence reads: CASSLVVEQFF. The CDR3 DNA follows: TGTGCCAGCAGCTTAGTGGTAGAGCAGTTCTTC. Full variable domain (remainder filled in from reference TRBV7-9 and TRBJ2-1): DTGVSQNPRHKITKRGQNVTFRCDPISEHNRLYWYRQTLGQGPEFLTYFQNEAQLEKSRLLSDRFSAERPKGSFSTLEIQRTEQGDSAMYLCASSLVVEQFFGPGTRLTVL.

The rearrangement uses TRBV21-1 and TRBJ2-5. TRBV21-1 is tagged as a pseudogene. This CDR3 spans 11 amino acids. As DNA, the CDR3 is TGTGCCAGCAGCAAAAAAGAGACCCAGTACTTC. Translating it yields CASSKKETQYF.

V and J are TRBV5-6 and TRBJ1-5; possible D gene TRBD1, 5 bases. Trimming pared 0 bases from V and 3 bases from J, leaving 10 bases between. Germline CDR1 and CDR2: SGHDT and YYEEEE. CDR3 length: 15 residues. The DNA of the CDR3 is TGTGCCAGCAGCTTGGCTGTGGGGACCAATCAGCCCCAGCATTTT. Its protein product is CASSLAVGTNQPQHF.